This TCR beta chain was captured by sequencing in a study of T cells after yellow fever vaccination. V shed 5 bases and J shed 1 base, with 15 bases lying between them. CDR3 length: 16 amino acids. TCRdb re-called the 5' RACE reads through MiXCR, storing one row per CDR3 protein. The table has approximately 120,000 distinct CDR3 sequences, roughly 15% seen once. General study results and limits: After the booster, roughly 96% of CD4 and roughly nine tenths of CD8 primary-response clones were re-detected.

On this clonotype itself: Its target is unknown.

The rearrangement joins TRBV12-3 or TRBV12-4 to TRBJ1-5; perhaps TRBD1 as D (5 bases). This TCR was recovered from a man aged 18 to 29 who received the YFV17D yellow fever vaccine. The sample in question was CD8+ T cells sorted from PBMCs, obtained 5 days after the yellow fever booster vaccination. This chain's CDR3 is CASSQGTVNSNQPQHF. The CDR3 DNA reads TGTGCCAGCAGTCAAGGGACGGTGAACAGCAATCAGCCCCAGCATTTT.